This TCR beta chain is drawn from a study of shared clonotypes between healthy human individuals (TCRdb year 2020). As for the study more broadly: The cohort comprised a couple of women and a few men aged 18 to 49 years. For each donor, three plates each were used for CD4 naive and CD4 memory, two plates were used for CD8 naive, and one plate was used for CD8 memory. Blood TCR repertoires of roughly five healthy adults were deeply sequenced to estimate repertoire size and the extent of clonotype sharing between individuals. Different laboratories and diverse techniques were used to prepare libraries and sequence TCR repertoires, to increase sequencing depth and limit assay-specific biases. Between about 0.94 and 10 billion PBMCs per donor were obtained by leukapheresis.

Using the deep immunoSEQ assay, multiplex PCR amplified TCR CDR3 regions from genomic DNA. For each cell subset, the extracted genomic DNA was distributed evenly across all wells of several immunoSEQ 96-well plates, and each plate served as one replicate. For sorted subsets, about 200 ng genomic DNA, equal to some 30,000 T cell genomes, was loaded into each replicate PCR. Purified libraries were quantified with a Qubit 3.0 fluorometer, sized on a Bioanalyzer 2100, and re-quantified with the KAPA Library Quantification kit. Each immunoSEQ 96-well plate was sequenced on its own single-read 150-cycle Illumina NextSeq 550 flow cell. In the source study's methods: Because the immunoSEQ output included only junctional sequences and no quality scores, the filtering could not be the same as the filtering used for full-length reads. To assign V/J genes and CDR3, sequences were annotated against IMGT germline references using PyIR, a Python wrapper for IgBLAST v1.9. Any read was removed if the V/J assignment was weak (E-value above 1e-6), the CDR3 was missing, or the read contained stop codons, out-of-frame junctions, or ambiguous translated residues. V3J clonotypes were defined as sequences sharing the same inferred V gene, J gene, and CDR3 amino acid sequence. The percentage overlap between two repertoires was calculated by dividing the number of shared unique clonotypes by the size of the smaller repertoire. Richness of each repertoire was evaluated using RTK rarefaction, the Chao1 estimator, and Recon v2.1 estimates of unobserved clonotypes. Generation probabilities were computed with OLGA for all TCRbeta clonotypes obtained by the gDNA method from four donors. TCRdb took this table from immuneACCESS and kept in-frame rearrangements with V and J called. Such tables lack part of the clones; where checked against another copy, unresolved V genes explain under half of the gap, and the rest is unexplained. V and J calls and clone size are given by that table; D and trimming were obtained from the DNA. The sample yields over a million clones; 98% were counted once. The leading ten clones occupy about 0.35% of the sample.

A note on this clone: It lacks a known antigen. No base quality values were provided; no much bigger clone lies one nucleotide off.

CDR1 is given as WSHSY and CDR2 as SAAADI, both from the germline V gene. V drops 7 bases and J drops 7 bases, leaving 13 bases in between. From its cysteine to its phenylalanine, the CDR3 spans 13 amino acids. The only DNA kept is the CDR3, 39 bases in frame from the first base. General study outcomes and caveats: Because the study included a small number of donors, the genetic and exposure-history diversity represented was limited. Incomplete sequencing was indicated by rarefaction of sorted-subset datasets, despite the large sequencing depth. Sampling was limited to blood, and TCR repertoires in tissue likely differ from TCR repertoires in blood. Sharing across a handful of donors was observed for about 5% of naive CD4, 3.5% of naive CD8, about 2.3% of memory CD4, and about 0.38% of memory CD8 clonotypes. Compared with non-shared clonotypes, the clonotypes found in all four sorted-subset donors had higher generation probabilities. Estimated clonotype richness was generally larger for naive than for memory subsets. Based on pairwise subsampling, the degree of clonotype sharing among donors was expected to be affected by sequencing depth.

Donors were healthy HIV-negative adults with no recently reported acute infections or vaccinations. Every donor was a Caucasian adult living in Nashville, Tennessee, USA. CD4+ T cells were enriched by magnetic negative selection; naive cells were then positively selected on CD45RA, and the negative fraction formed the memory subset. Blood was obtained by leukapheresis, after which PBMCs were separated by Ficoll-Histopaque density gradient centrifugation and cryopreserved in liquid nitrogen vapor phase. Purity and quantity of every magnetically sorted T cell population were checked by analytical flow cytometry. Each sorted fraction had its genomic DNA isolated and then quantified by UV absorbance on a Nanodrop 2000c.

The chain couples TRBV10-2 to TRBJ1-4, with TRBD1 tentatively as D gene (5 bases match). The sample consisted of naive CD4+ T cells sorted from blood. Read against the paper, the sample's cell subset or site label means: CD45RA+ positively selected. The TCR comes from a man under 40 in good health. The CDR3 region has the sequence CASTRGSGEKLFF. The nucleotides are TGCGCCAGCACGAGGGGATCGGGTGAAAAACTGTTTTTT.